This TCR beta chain was captured in a study of response to subunit inactivated influenza vaccine. Between the trimmed V and J ends, which lost 1 base and 5 bases, there was a span of 12 bases. The germline gives CDR1 KGHDR, CDR2 SFDVKD. This CDR3 is built from 15 residues. Using its own MiXCR run on the RT-PCR reads, TCRdb lists one record per CDR3 protein. The table shows 550,000 to 800,000 distinct CDR3 sequences, with about 15% occurring only once. This clonotype was counted a few times. Sequenced here: PBMCs from blood, sampled roughly 12 days after vaccination. V and J are TRBV24-1 and TRBJ2-3; D might be TRBD2 (5 bases). The TCR comes from a man aged 45-65 years who received an inactivated influenza vaccine. CDR3 bases: TGTGCCACCAGTGATTTCAGTTCCAGCGGAGATACGCAGTATTTT. Amino acids: CATSDFSSSGDTQYF.